Given below is one T cell receptor (beta chain) in context. Per the study methods: Reference gene primer amplification gave nucleated cell count estimates. Sequenced by immunoSEQ multiplex PCR; TCRdb stores in-frame clones only, minus some. V and J calls and clone size follow that table, whereas D and trimming were derived from the DNA. The sample lists over 85,000 clones; about 85% were seen once. This specimen comes from a study of blood T cell repertoires in COVID-19. Looking at the study overall: The United States, Italy and Spain were the sources of the acute and convalescent COVID-19 samples. Sample material is recorded as cDNA or gDNA derived from T cells, B-cell-depleted T cells, or PBMCs.

The sequence was collected from a man aged 80 or over with acute or convalescent COVID-19. The specimen was peripheral blood.

CDR3 sequence reads: CASSRTVYQPQHF. In DNA, the CDR3 is TGTGCCAGTAGTAGGACAGTTTATCAGCCCCAGCATTTT. V usage is TRBV19 and J usage is TRBJ1-5, with TRBD1 as a possible D gene (6 bases). CDR1 is LNHDA and CDR2 is SQIVND in the germline V gene (reference sequence). CDR3 length equals 13 residues. The germline V and J ends were trimmed by 4 bases and 5 bases, with 9 bases remaining between them.